The T cell receptor beta chain under discussion was sequenced for a study of CD8 T cells in Susac syndrome (dated by TCRdb to the late 2010s). A note on the overall study: The study used repertoire sequencing to test whether antigen drove CD8+ T cell activation and differentiation in Susac syndrome. Clonality of the CD8+ T cell repertoire was compared between about a dozen healthy donors, about 14 Susac syndrome patients and 15 or so multiple sclerosis patients.

A remark on this clonotype: Its antigen is currently not known. Per-base qualities were not stored, and no clone one base away is much larger.

RNA was extracted using the RNeasy kit, and about 0.45 to 1 microgram was reverse transcribed with random hexamers. TCR beta CDR3 regions were amplified with the immunoSEQ multiplex PCR assay covering 54 Vbeta and 13 Jbeta segments. To correct PCR amplification bias, a synthetic template baseline was used for both primer optimization and computational correction. Concerning the study's data processing: Only productive sequences were kept, with reads annotated to V, D and J genes according to IMGT and analyzed in immunoSEQ Analyzer. Clonality was computed as one minus Shannon entropy normalized by log2 of the number of productive unique sequences. Public and private clones were assessed among the 100 most prevalent clones of each patient and control. Clones were defined as Susac-specific when absent from the healthy and MS cohorts, from some 1,100 published viral clones and from other ImmuneACCESS disease sequences. TCRdb reprocessed the public reads (quality trimming at Q25 with fastp, clone calling with MiXCR) and kept in-frame beta chains. Duplicate CDR3 protein sequences are folded into a single record with the most common DNA and genes. These V and J calls rely on TCRdb rather than the paper's analysis. The sample table shows under 150,000 distinct CDR3 sequences, and approximately 79% are seen once. The leading ten clones occupy around 0.51% of the sample.

General findings and caveats noted by the study authors: The TCR sequencing and HLA analysis was acknowledged to have included a relatively small number of individuals.

Peripheral blood CD8+ and CD4+ T cells from healthy donors, Susac syndrome patients and multiple sclerosis patients were profiled by high-throughput TCR beta sequencing. The multiple sclerosis controls were treatment-naive patients who had stable or active relapsing-remitting disease and met the revised McDonald criteria. CD8+ TEMRA cells were enriched by FACS, while bulk CD8+ and CD4+ T cells were purified by magnetic negative isolation. Blood was drawn into EDTA tubes, processed within 24 hours, and PBMCs were isolated by density gradient centrifugation. PBMCs intended for TCR sequencing were frozen in liquid nitrogen and were later thawed in a 37 degrees C water bath. The sorted or isolated CD4+, CD8+ and CD8+ TEMRA cells had a purity of 90% or higher. The sequence was collected from a human donor with multiple sclerosis. Sequencing was done on a sample of CD8+ T cells from PBMCs.

The DNA reads TGCAGTGCCATGACTAGCGGGGGGGCGAATGAGCAGTTCTTC. Translation gives CSAMTSGGANEQFF. The rearrangement combines TRBV20-1 with TRBJ2-1, with TRBD2 matching 14 junction bases. CDR1 and CDR2 were assigned from the germline V gene (reference sequence) as DFQATT and SNEGSKA. Ends trimmed: V by 6 bases, J by 7 bases; bases unmatched to a gene: 5. CDR3 length: 14 amino acids, cysteine to phenylalanine. The kept DNA is CDR3 alone, 42 bases in frame from the first base.